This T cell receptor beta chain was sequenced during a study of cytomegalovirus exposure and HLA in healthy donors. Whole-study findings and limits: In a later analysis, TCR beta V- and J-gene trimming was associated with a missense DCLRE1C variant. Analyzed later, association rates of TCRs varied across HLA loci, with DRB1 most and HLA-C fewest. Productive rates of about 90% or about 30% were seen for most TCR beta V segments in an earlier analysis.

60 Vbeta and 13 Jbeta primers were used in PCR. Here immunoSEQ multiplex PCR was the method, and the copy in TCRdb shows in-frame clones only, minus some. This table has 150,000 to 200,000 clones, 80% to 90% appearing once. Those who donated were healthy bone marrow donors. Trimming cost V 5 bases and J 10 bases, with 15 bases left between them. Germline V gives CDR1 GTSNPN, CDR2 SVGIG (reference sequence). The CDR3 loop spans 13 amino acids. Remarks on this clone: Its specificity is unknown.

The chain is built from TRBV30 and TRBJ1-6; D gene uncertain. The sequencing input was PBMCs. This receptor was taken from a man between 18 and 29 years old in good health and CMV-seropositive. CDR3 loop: CAWEILGGSPLHF. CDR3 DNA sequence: TGTGCCTGGGAAATCCTAGGTGGGTCACCCCTCCACTTT. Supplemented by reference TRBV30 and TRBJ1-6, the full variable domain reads SQTIHQWPATLVQPVGSPLSLECTVEGTSNPNLYWYRQAAGRGLQLLFYSVGIGQISSEVPQNLSASRPQDRQFILSSKKLLLSDSGFYLCAWEILGGSPLHFGNGTRLTVT.